The source of this TCR beta chain is a study of spatial heterogeneity in lung cancer. This clonotype was observed many times. Its antigen is currently unknown. Time point described: sample taken at primary tumor resection. Material for sequencing was whole RNA from tumor, nontumor lung or frozen PBMC, left unsorted. Trimming took off 4 bases at V and 5 bases at J, with 15 bases between the two ends. This CDR3 contains 14 residues. The germline gives CDR1 SGHRS, CDR2 YFSETQ. Study-wide points: Among blood samples, ubiquitous expanded tumor TCRs appeared more at resection than at follow-up.

TCR cDNA molecules each had a unique molecular identifier. TCRdb analysed the 5' RACE reads with MiXCR anew, one entry per CDR3 protein. The sample has about 45,000 distinct CDR3 sequences; around 7% are singletons. Sequencing used PBMCs, obtained at surgery. The chain uses TRBV5-1 and TRBJ2-5; D may correspond to TRBD1 or TRBD2 (6 bases each). The TCR comes from a female donor with early-stage non-small cell lung cancer. The CDR3 DNA is TGCGCCAGCAGCCGGAGGGGGTCCGGGGAGACCCAGTACTTC. As protein: CASSRRGSGETQYF. Filled out from reference TRBV5-1 and TRBJ2-5, the complete variable domain reads KAGVTQTPRYLIKTRGQQVTLSCSPISGHRSVSWYQQTPGQGLQFLFEYFSETQRNKGNFPGRFSGRQFSNSRSEMNVSTLELGDSALYLCASSRRGSGETQYFGPGTRLLVL.